The TCR beta chain under discussion was sequenced for a study of radiotherapy plus CTLA-4 blockade in lung cancer. Study background: Around 19% of enrolled patients responded objectively, and roughly 30% had disease control.

The CDR3 is 14 amino acids. V was pared by 5 bases and J by 1 base, with 10 bases between. CDR1 SGHTA and CDR2 FQGNSA come from the germline V gene. Findings of the study overall: Expansion of tumor-derived TCR clones was observed in blood after radiotherapy plus ipilimumab. Together with interferon-beta, which increased in serum after radiation, early dynamic changes in blood T cell clones were reportedly the best predictors of response.

The repertoire was sequenced with immunoSEQ multiplex PCR; TCRdb's copy has only in-frame clones and lacks some. This table holds 120,000 or so clones, 78% found once. With ipilimumab providing CTLA-4 blockade, focal radiation was administered to patients who had chemo-refractory metastatic non-small-cell lung cancer. With respect to this clone: Its antigen is unknown.

The specimen comprised peripheral blood, sampled from a patient treated with radiotherapy plus ipilimumab. The rearrangement joins TRBV7-2 to TRBJ2-3; D is perhaps TRBD2 (6 bases). This clonotype originated in a human donor with non-small cell lung cancer who had a partial response to radiotherapy plus ipilimumab. The CDR3 DNA reads as TGTGCCAGCAGCCCCCGCGGGGGCACAGATACGCAGTATTTT. It yields the protein CASSPRGGTDTQYF.